Shown below are 26 T cell receptor beta chains from a single sample sequenced in a study of beta chain features in type 1 diabetes. No antigen is known for these receptors. Study-wide results and caveats: For Type 1 diabetes patients, all four CD4+ subsets carried TCRB CDR3s that were moderately but significantly shorter.

What was sequenced were expressed TCRB transcripts, since all of the isolated RNA had been reverse transcribed. Here immunoSEQ multiplex PCR was the method, and the copy in TCRdb shows in-frame clones only, minus some. The profile shows some 360,000 clones, 9.6% of them singletons. Specimen: central memory CD4+ T cells from blood. The receptors shown here come from a man under 40 with type 1 diabetes.

In this sample, this clone turned up a few times. This sequence joins TRBV7-8 and TRBJ1-1, with 7 bases fitting TRBD1. Germline V gene lookup returns CDR1 SGHVS and CDR2 FQNEAQ. The CDR3 loop spans 11 amino acids. V gave up 4 bases and J gave up 10 bases; unmatched junction bases: 3. CDR3 protein: CASSSQGRAFF. Written as DNA, the CDR3 is TGTGCCAGCAGCTCACAGGGGAGAGCTTTCTTT.

The chain couples TRBV5-1 to TRBJ2-1; the D gene is possibly TRBD1 (6 bases). Germline CDR1 reads SGHRS; CDR2 reads YFSETQ. Trimming removed 0 bases at V and 4 bases at J, with 14 bases between. This CDR3 is 16 amino acids long. The CDR3 DNA sequence: TGCGCCAGCAGCTTGGGGGACATTGGGGGTTACAATGAGCAGTTCTTC. Encoded protein: CASSLGDIGGYNEQFF.

This clone occurred many times. J is TRBJ1-5 and V is TRBV6-1; D unclear. Germline V CDR1 and CDR2: MNHNS, SASEGT. The CDR3 has 15 residues. V lost 2 bases, J lost 0 bases, and 8 bases lay in between. The CDR3 bases are TGTGCCAGCAGTGAATCGGGGTATAGCAATCAGCCCCAGCATTTT. Its protein is CASSESGYSNQPQHF.

This clone has more than one count but fewer than ten. The chain has TRBV5-1 and TRBJ2-5; 7 bases are a match to TRBD1. The CDR3 totals 14 residues. Germline assignment: CDR1 SGHRS and CDR2 YFSETQ. The V and J ends lost 3 bases and 4 bases, in that order; junction bases with no gene match: 6. CDR3 region: CASSSGQAVETQYF. In nucleotides, the CDR3 is TGCGCCAGCAGCTCCGGACAGGCGGTAGAGACCCAGTACTTC.

V is TRBV27 and J is TRBJ2-1; 12 bases align to TRBD2. Germline-derived CDR1 and CDR2 are MNHEY and SMNVEV (reference sequence). The CDR3 loop spans 19 amino acids. Trimming cost V 2 bases and J 0 bases; bases outside gene matches: 8. This chain's CDR3 is CASSLELAGGPSSYNEQFF. For the CDR3, the DNA is TGTGCCAGCAGTTTAGAACTAGCGGGAGGCCCAAGCTCCTACAATGAGCAGTTCTTC.

The table lists this clone with a few counts. The chain has TRBV11-2 and TRBJ2-5; tentatively, D is TRBD2 (6 bases). V gave up 5 bases and J gave up 4 bases, with 14 bases separating them. The CDR3 contains 14 residues. Germline CDR1 is SGHAT and CDR2 is FQNNGV. As DNA, the CDR3 is TGTGCCAGCAGCCCCCCTTCCGGGAGAGAGACCCAGTACTTC. The encoded protein is CASSPPSGRETQYF.

The V and J genes are TRBV6-1 and TRBJ2-3, with D perhaps TRBD1 (5 bases). CDR1 is MNHNS, CDR2 SASEGT, per germline. V shed 6 bases and J shed 3 bases, with 10 bases lying between them. The CDR3 is 13 residues long. The CDR3 region is CASSARETDTQYF. For the CDR3, the DNA is TGTGCCAGCAGCGCCAGGGAAACAGATACGCAGTATTTT.

This clone was detected a few times. The gene calls are TRBV30 and TRBJ1-4, with D uncertain. The germline V and J ends were trimmed by 3 bases and 10 bases, with 9 bases remaining between them. The germline V gene encodes CDR1 GTSNPN and CDR2 SVGIG (reference sequence). The CDR3 is 11 amino acids. This chain's CDR3 is CAWRDWTKLFF. The CDR3, as DNA: TGTGCCTGGAGGGACTGGACAAAACTGTTTTTT.

The CDR3 nucleotides are TGCGCCAGCAGCCAAGCCATGGCCAGGGGGCCTCAGCCCCAGCATTTT. Encoded protein: CASSQAMARGPQPQHF. The V gene is TRBV4-3, the J gene TRBJ1-5; 8 bases map to TRBD1. Germline V gives CDR1 LGHNA, CDR2 YSLEER. Trimming removed 1 base from V and 6 bases from J; junction bases left unmatched: 8. The CDR3 contains 16 residues.

The CDR3 nucleotides read TGTGCCAGCAGCCCCGTACCAGGACAGGGGGCGATATACGAGCAGTACTTC. Its translation is CASSPVPGQGAIYEQYF. The gene calls are TRBV14 and TRBJ2-7; 11 bases line up with TRBD1. CDR1 is SGHDN and CDR2 is FVKESK in the germline V gene. The ends lost 4 bases at V and 4 bases at J; junction bases unmatched: 12. The CDR3 consists of 17 residues.

This clone was counted a few times. The J gene is TRBJ2-1, the V gene TRBV9; D is undetermined. The germline V gene has CDR1 SGDLS and CDR2 YYNGEE. The CDR3 sequence is 15 residues long. The V end lost 0 bases, the J end lost 2 bases, and 9 bases lay between the germline ends. The CDR3 spells CASSVVFDPYNEQFF. The CDR3 DNA is TGTGCCAGCAGCGTAGTCTTTGACCCCTACAATGAGCAGTTCTTC.

In the case of this clone: The junction departs from the called germline gene at one end, perhaps through a read error. The rearrangement links TRBV28 to TRBJ1-2; D is ambiguous. Germline V CDR1 and CDR2: MDHEN, SYDVKM. This CDR3 is built from 14 residues. The CDR3 loop reads CASSLPQNYYGYTF. Here the CDR3 DNA reads TGTGCCAGCAGTCTCCCACAGAATTACTACGGCTACACCTTC.

The chain links TRBV5-1 to TRBJ2-3; TRBD2 might be the D (6 bases). V lost 2 bases and J 2 bases, leaving 18 bases between the germline ends. There are 17 residues in the CDR3. Germline-derived CDR1 and CDR2 are SGHRS and YFSETQ. CDR3 sequence (DNA): TGCGCCAGCAGCTTTAGATCGCGGGGCTTGAACACAGATACGCAGTATTTT. The encoded protein is CASSFRSRGLNTDTQYF.

Only a few counts were recorded for this clone. V gene TRBV9 combines with J gene TRBJ1-3; D is possibly TRBD1 (6 bases). Germline lookup yields CDR1 SGDLS and CDR2 YYNGEE. This CDR3 has 16 residues. Trimming removed 0 bases at V and 0 bases at J, with 10 bases between. CDR3 amino acids: CASSVGGGFSGNTIYF. The CDR3 nucleotides are TGTGCCAGCAGCGTAGGAGGGGGGTTCTCTGGAAACACCATATATTTT.

The CDR3 coding sequence is TGTGCCAGCTCACCTCAAGGGACAGGGTTTAACTATGGCTACACCTTC. This encodes CASSPQGTGFNYGYTF. The V call is TRBV18, the J call TRBJ1-2; TRBD1 agrees at 9 bases. Germline V gives CDR1 KGHSH, CDR2 LQKENI. This CDR3 has 16 amino acids. Losses at the gene ends were 3 bases for V and 1 base for J; bases not matched to a gene: 6. The entire variable domain, with the rest obtained from reference TRBV18 and TRBJ1-2, is as follows: NAGVMQNPRHLVRRRGQEARLRCSPMKGHSHVYWYRQLPEEGLKFMVYLQKENIIDESGMPKERFSAEFPKEGPSILRIQQVVRGDSAAYFCASSPQGTGFNYGYTFGSGTRLTVV.

V and J are TRBV5-4 and TRBJ2-7, with TRBD2 matching over 8 bases. Germline V gene lookup returns CDR1 SGHNT and CDR2 YYREEE (reference sequence). V was clipped by 4 bases and J by 0 bases; unmatched bases: 9. CDR3 length: 16 amino acids. The CDR3 nucleotides read TGTGCCAGCAGCCCACCGGGAGGGAGGAGCTCCTACGAGCAGTACTTC. Its protein product is CASSPPGGRSSYEQYF.

This clone was counted ten times or more. This chain links TRBV4-1 with TRBJ1-5, with a possible D match to TRBD1 (5 bases). The CDR3 is 14 amino acids. Germline CDR1 MGHRA, CDR2 YSYEKL. V lost 3 bases and J 5 bases, leaving 11 bases between the germline ends. As DNA, the CDR3 is TGCGCCAGCAGCCAGTCACAGGTGGATCAGCCCCAGCATTTT. Amino acids: CASSQSQVDQPQHF.

This clone was recorded a few times. V usage is TRBV6-5 and J usage is TRBJ1-5, with 9 bases fitting TRBD1. The germline V gene has CDR1 MNHEY and CDR2 SVGAGI. Unmatched junction bases numbered 1, after V lost 6 bases and J lost 4 bases. The CDR3 length is 13 residues. In DNA, the CDR3 is TGTGCCAGCAGAGGACAGGGGAATCAGCCCCAGCATTTT. Translation: CASRGQGNQPQHF.

The V gene is TRBV6-1, the J gene TRBJ2-5; TRBD1 matches at 7 bases. The CDR3 extends over 13 amino acids. With 6 bases clipped from V and 11 bases from J, the junction kept 12 bases outside the gene matches. Germline V gives CDR1 MNHNS, CDR2 SASEGT. The CDR3: CASRGTALGEQYF. CDR3 DNA: TGTGCCAGCAGAGGGACAGCCCTCGGGGAGCAGTACTTC.

The gene calls are TRBV4-2 and TRBJ1-2; D is undetermined. This CDR3 has 15 amino acids. Germline-derived CDR1 and CDR2 are LGHNA and YNFKEQ. Between the trimmed V and J ends, which lost 0 bases and 3 bases, there was a span of 11 bases. CDR3 sequence (DNA): TGTGCCAGCAGCCAAGAAACGGCCTCTGACTATGGCTACACCTTC. It codes for CASSQETASDYGYTF.

This clone is a singleton in its sample. The chain is built from TRBV2 and TRBJ2-7; 10 bases match TRBD2. The V segment lost 7 bases and the J segment 12 bases; nucleotides outside the gene matches: 12. Germline V gene data show CDR1 as SNHLY and CDR2 as FYNNEI. This CDR3 is 13 amino acids long. CDR3 sequence: CASNGLAGARLYF. In nucleotides, the CDR3 is TGTGCCAGCAATGGGCTAGCGGGAGCTAGGCTGTACTTC.

This clone was seen only a few times. The chain employs TRBV29-1 and TRBJ2-3; D perhaps matches TRBD1 (6 bases). The CDR3 loop spans 14 amino acids. CDR1 SQVTM and CDR2 ANQGSEA come from the germline V gene. Trimming pared 6 bases from V and 2 bases from J, leaving 15 bases between. In DNA form, the CDR3 reads TGCAGCGTCGCACAGGGTTGGGACACAGATACGCAGTATTTT. Translating gives CSVAQGWDTDTQYF.

The V gene is TRBV10-2, the J gene TRBJ2-3; 7 bases map to TRBD1. Germline V gives CDR1 WSHSY, CDR2 SAAADI. With 7 bases clipped from V and 6 bases from J, the junction kept 4 bases outside the gene matches. There are 12 residues in the CDR3. CDR3 in amino acids: CASKGAGDTQYF. As DNA, the CDR3 is TGCGCCAGCAAGGGGGCAGGGGATACGCAGTATTTT.

This clone was seen a few times. One junction end does not reproduce the germline sequence, and a read error may be involved. This chain joins TRBV7-9 and TRBJ1-4; D unresolved. Germline values: CDR1 SEHNR, CDR2 FQNEAQ (reference sequence). There are 15 residues in the CDR3. The CDR3 spells CASSQARRIGEKLFF. The CDR3 nucleotides are TGCGCCAGCAGCCAAGCAAGGAGGATCGGTGAAAAACTGTTTTTT.

V and J are TRBV11-1 and TRBJ1-1, with D uncertain. Germline-derived CDR1 and CDR2 are SGHAT and FQDESV (reference sequence). The CDR3 runs 14 residues. Between the trimmed V and J ends, which lost 1 base and 10 bases, there was a span of 16 bases. CDR3 sequence (DNA): TGTGCCAGCAGCTTAGGTCTTTTGGAGGGAAGAGCTTTCTTT. It is translated as CASSLGLLEGRAFF. The complete variable domain, with remaining parts taken from reference TRBV11-1 and TRBJ1-1, reads EAEVAQSPRYKITEKSQAVAFWCDPISGHATLYWYRQILGQGPELLVQFQDESVVDDSQLPKDRFSAERLKGVDSTLKIQPAELGDSAMYLCASSLGLLEGRAFFGQGTRLTVV.

The chain couples TRBV6-1 to TRBJ2-1; TRBD2 is a possible D gene (6 bases). CDR1 is MNHNS and CDR2 is SASEGT in the germline V gene. Trimming pared 5 bases from V and 7 bases from J, leaving 18 bases between. The CDR3 consists of 15 residues. CDR3 nucleotide sequence: TGTGCCAGCAGTAGGGACTGGAGGGTCGGAAATGAGCAGTTCTTC. As protein: CASSRDWRVGNEQFF.